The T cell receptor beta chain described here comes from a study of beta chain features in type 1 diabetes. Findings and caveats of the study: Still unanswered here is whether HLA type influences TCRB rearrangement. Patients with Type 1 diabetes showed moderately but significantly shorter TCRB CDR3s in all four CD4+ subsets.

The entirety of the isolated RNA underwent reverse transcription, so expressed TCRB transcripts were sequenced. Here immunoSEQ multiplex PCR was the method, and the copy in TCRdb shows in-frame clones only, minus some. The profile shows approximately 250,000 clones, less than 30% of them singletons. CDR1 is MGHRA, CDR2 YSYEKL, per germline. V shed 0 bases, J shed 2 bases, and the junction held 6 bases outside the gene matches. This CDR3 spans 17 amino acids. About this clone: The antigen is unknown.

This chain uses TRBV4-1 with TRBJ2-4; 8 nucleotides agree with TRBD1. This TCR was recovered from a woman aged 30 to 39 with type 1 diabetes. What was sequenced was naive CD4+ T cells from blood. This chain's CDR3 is CASSQDSQGATKNIQYF. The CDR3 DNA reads TGCGCCAGCAGCCAAGATTCCCAGGGGGCAACCAAAAACATTCAGTACTTC.